This record covers a single T cell receptor (beta chain). The sample comes from a study of cytomegalovirus exposure and HLA in healthy donors. PCR involved 60 Vbeta and 13 Jbeta primers. Clones were read by immunoSEQ multiplex PCR, and TCRdb kept only the in-frame ones, dropping some. The sample gives about 280,000 clones, about 87% of which show up once; approximately 2% is in the top ten. CDR3 size: 13 residues. The germline CDR1 and CDR2 sequences are KGHSH and LQKENI. V was clipped by 3 bases and J by 7 bases; unmatched bases: 4. All the people who gave samples were healthy bone marrow donors. This TCR derives from a woman aged 18 to 35 in good health and CMV-seronegative. The chain recombines TRBV18 with TRBJ2-5, with 8 positions matching TRBD1. Input material: PBMCs. CDR3 loop: CASSPDRVGTQYF. The CDR3 DNA sequence: TGTGCCAGCTCACCGGACAGGGTTGGGACCCAGTACTTC.